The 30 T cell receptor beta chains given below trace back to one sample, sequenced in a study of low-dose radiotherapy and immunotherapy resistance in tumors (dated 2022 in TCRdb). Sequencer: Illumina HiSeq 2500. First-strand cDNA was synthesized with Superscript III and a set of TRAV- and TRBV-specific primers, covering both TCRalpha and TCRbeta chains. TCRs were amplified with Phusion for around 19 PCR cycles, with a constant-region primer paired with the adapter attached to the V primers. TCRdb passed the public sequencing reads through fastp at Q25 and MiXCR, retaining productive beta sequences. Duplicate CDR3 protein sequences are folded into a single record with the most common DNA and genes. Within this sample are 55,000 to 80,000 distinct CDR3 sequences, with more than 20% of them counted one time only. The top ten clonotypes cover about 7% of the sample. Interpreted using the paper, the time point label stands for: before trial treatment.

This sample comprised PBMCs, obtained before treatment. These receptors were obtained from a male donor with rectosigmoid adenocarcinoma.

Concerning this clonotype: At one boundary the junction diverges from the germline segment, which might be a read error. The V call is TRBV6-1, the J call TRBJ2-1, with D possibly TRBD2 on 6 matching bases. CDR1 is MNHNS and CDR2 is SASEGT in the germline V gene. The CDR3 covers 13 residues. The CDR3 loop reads CASTLGGYNDQFF. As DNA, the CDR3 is TGTGCCAGCACCCTCGGGGGATACAATGATCAGTTCTTC.

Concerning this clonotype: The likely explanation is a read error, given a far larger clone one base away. The DNA of the CDR3 is TGTGCCAGCAGCAGAGGGACAGGGGACACCGGGGAGCTGTTTTTT. Its protein is CASSRGTGDTGELFF. The V and J genes are TRBV7-2 and TRBJ2-2, with 10 bases lining up with TRBD1. This CDR3 is built from 15 residues. CDR1 is SGHTA, CDR2 FQGNSA, per germline. The trim removed 5 bases at V and 3 bases at J, leaving 3 bases unmatched.

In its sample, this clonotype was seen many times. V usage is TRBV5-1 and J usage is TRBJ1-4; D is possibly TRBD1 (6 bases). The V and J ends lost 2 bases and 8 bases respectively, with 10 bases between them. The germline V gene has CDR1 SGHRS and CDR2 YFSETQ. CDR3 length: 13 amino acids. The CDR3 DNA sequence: TGCGCCAGCAGCTTCCCCCAGGGGGAAAAACTGTTTTTT. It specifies CASSFPQGEKLFF.

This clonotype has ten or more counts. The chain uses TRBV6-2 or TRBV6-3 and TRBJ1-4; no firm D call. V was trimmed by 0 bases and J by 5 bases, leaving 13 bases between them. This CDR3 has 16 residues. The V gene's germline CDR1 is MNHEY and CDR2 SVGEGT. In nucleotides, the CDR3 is TGTGCCAGCAGTTACTCGATTTACAAAACAAATGAAAAACTGTTTTTT. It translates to CASSYSIYKTNEKLFF.

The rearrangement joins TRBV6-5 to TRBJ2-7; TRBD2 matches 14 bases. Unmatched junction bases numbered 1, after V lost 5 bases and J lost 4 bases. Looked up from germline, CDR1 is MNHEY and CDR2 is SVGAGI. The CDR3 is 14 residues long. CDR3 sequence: CASSRTSGRYEQYF. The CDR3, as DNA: TGTGCCAGCAGTAGGACTAGCGGGAGGTACGAGCAGTACTTC.

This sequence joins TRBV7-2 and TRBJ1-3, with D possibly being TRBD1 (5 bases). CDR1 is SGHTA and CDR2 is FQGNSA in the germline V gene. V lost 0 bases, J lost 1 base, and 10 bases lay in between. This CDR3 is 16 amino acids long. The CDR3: CASSLARARSGNTIYF. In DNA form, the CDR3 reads TGTGCCAGCAGCTTAGCCAGGGCGAGGTCTGGAAACACCATATATTTT.

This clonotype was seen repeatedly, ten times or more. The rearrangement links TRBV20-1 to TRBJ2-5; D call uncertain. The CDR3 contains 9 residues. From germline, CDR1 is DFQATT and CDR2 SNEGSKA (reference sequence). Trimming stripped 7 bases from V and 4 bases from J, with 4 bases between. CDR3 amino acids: CSVGETQYF. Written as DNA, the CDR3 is TGCAGTGTGGGAGAGACCCAGTACTTC.

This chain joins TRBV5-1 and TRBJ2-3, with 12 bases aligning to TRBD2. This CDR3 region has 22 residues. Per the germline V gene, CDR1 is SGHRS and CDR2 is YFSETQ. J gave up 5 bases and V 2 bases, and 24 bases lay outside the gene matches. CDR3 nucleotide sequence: TGCGCCAGCAGCTTCCCGCTAGCGGGGGGGCCAACGACAATGGTGGCTGAAGATACGCAGTATTTT. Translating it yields CASSFPLAGGPTTMVAEDTQYF.

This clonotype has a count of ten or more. DNA for the CDR3: TGTGCCAGCAGTCCCTCGGGAGCCGGTAGAGATACGCAGTATTTT. Translation gives CASSPSGAGRDTQYF. This chain connects TRBV12-3 or TRBV12-4 to TRBJ2-3; perhaps TRBD2 as D (6 bases). V dropped 5 bases and J dropped 5 bases, with 17 bases sitting between them. The CDR3 consists of 15 residues.

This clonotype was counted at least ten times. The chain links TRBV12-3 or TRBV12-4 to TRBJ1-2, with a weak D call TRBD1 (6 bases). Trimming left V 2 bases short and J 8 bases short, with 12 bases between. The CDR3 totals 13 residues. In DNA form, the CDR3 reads TGTGCCAGCAGTTTAAGAACAGGGAGAGGCTACACCTTC. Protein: CASSLRTGRGYTF.

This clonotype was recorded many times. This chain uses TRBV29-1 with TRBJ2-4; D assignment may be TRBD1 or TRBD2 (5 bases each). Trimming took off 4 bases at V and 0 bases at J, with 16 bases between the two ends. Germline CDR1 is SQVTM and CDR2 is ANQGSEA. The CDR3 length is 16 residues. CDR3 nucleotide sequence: TGCAGCGTTGCTGGCAGCTCGGGACGAGCCAAAAACATTCAGTACTTC. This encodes CSVAGSSGRAKNIQYF.

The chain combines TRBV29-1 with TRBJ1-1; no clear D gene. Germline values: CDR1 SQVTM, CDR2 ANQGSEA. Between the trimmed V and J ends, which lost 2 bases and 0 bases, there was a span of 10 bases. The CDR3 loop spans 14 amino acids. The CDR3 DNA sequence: TGCAGCGTTGAAACTGGGAGCATGAACACTGAAGCTTTCTTT. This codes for CSVETGSMNTEAFF.

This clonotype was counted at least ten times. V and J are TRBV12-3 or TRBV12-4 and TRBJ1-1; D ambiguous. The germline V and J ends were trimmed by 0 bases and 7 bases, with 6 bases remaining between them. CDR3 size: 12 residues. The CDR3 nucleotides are TGTGCCAGCAGTTTAGCGGCGAGTGAAGCTTTCTTT. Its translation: CASSLAASEAFF.

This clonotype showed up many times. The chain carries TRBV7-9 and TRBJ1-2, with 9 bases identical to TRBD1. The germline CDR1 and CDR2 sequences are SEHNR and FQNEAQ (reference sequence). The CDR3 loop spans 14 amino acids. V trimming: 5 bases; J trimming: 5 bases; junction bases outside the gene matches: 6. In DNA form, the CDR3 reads TGTGCCAGCAGCGATGGGACAGGGACTTATGGCTACACCTTC. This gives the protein CASSDGTGTYGYTF.

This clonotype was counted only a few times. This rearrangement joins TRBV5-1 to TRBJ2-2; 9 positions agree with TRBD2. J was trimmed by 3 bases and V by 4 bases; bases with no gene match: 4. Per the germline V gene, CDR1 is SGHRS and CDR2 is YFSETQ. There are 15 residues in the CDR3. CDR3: CASSQGLADTGELFF. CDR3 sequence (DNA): TGCGCCAGCAGCCAGGGACTAGCCGACACCGGGGAGCTGTTTTTT.

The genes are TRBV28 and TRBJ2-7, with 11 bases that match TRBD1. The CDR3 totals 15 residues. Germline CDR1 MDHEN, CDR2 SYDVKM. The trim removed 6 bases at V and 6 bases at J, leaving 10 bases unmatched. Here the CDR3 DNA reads TGTGCCAGCAGGTCGGGACAGGGGGGTTTTAGCGAGCAGTACTTC. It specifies CASRSGQGGFSEQYF.

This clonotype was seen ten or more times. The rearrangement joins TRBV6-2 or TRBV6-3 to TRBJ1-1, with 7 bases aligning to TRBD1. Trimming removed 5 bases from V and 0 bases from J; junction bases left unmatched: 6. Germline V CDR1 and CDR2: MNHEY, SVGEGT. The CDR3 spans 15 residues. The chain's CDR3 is CASSHNRGMNTEAFF. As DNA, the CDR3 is TGTGCCAGCAGTCACAACAGGGGTATGAACACTGAAGCTTTCTTT.

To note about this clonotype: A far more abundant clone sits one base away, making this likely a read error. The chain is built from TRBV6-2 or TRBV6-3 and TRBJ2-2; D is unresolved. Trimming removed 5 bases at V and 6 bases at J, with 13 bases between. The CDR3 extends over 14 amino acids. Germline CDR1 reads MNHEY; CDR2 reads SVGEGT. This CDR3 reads CASSDGVTAGELFF. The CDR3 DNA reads TGTGCCAGCAGTGACGGCGTGACTGCCGGGGAGCTGTTTTTT.

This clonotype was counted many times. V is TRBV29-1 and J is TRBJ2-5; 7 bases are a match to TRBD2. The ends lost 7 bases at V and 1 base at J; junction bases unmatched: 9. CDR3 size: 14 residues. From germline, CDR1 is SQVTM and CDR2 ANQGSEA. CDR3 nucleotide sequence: TGCAGCGCGCGGGGGAGCCGTCCCCAAGAGACCCAGTACTTC. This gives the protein CSARGSRPQETQYF.

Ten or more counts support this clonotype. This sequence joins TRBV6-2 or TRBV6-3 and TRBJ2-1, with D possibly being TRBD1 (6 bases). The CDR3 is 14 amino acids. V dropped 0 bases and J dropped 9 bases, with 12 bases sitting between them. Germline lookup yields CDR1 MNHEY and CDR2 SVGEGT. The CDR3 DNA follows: TGTGCCAGCAGTTACTCGTATGGGGGCGGTGAGCAGTTCTTC. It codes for CASSYSYGGGEQFF.

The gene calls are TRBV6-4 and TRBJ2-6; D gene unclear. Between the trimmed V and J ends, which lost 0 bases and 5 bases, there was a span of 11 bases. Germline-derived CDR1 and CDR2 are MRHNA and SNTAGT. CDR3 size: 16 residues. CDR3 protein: CASSDSEGNRANVLTF. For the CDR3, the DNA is TGTGCCAGCAGTGACTCGGAAGGGAATAGGGCCAACGTCCTGACTTTC.

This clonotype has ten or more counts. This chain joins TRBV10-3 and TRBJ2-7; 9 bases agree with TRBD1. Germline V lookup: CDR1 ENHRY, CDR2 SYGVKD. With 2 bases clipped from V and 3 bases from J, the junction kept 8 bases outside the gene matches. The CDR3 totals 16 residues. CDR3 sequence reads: CAISEPRDRASYEQYF. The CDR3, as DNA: TGTGCCATCAGTGAGCCCCGGGACAGGGCGAGCTACGAGCAGTACTTC.

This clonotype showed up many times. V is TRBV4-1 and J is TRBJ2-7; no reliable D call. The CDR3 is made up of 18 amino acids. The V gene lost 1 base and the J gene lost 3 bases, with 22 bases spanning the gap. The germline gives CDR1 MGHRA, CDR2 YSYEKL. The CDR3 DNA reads TGCGCCAGCAGCCAAGGCCCCCCACAGCCTTTCGTCGGCTACGAGCAGTACTTC. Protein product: CASSQGPPQPFVGYEQYF.

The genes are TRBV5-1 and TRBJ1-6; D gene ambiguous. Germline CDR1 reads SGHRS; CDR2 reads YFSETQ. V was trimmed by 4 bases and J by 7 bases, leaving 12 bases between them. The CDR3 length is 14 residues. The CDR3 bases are TGCGCCAGCAGCGAAGGACGGGAAAATTCACCCCTCCACTTT. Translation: CASSEGRENSPLHF. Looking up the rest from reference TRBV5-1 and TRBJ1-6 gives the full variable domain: KAGVTQTPRYLIKTRGQQVTLSCSPISGHRSVSWYQQTPGQGLQFLFEYFSETQRNKGNFPGRFSGRQFSNSRSEMNVSTLELGDSALYLCASSEGRENSPLHFGNGTRLTVT.

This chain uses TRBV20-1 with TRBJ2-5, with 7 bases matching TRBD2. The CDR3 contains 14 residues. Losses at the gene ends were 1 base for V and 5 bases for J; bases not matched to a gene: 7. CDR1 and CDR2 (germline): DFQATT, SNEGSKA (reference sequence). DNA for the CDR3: TGCAGTGCTAGAGTCTTAACGGGAGGCGAGACCCAGTACTTC. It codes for CSARVLTGGETQYF.

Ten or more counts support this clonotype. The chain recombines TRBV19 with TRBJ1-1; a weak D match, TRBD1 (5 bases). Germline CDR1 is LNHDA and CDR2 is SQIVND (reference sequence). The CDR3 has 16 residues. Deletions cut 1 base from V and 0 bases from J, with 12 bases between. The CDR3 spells CASSIGSGTVNTEAFF. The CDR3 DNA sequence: TGTGCCAGTAGTATAGGTTCCGGGACGGTGAACACTGAAGCTTTCTTT.

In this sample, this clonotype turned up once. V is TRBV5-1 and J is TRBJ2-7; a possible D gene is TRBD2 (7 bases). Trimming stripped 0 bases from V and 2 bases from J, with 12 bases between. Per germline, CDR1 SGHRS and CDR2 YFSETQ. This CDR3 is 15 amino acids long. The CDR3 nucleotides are TGCGCCAGCAGCTTGGCCGCGGGGGCTACCTACGAGCAGTACTTC. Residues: CASSLAAGATYEQYF.

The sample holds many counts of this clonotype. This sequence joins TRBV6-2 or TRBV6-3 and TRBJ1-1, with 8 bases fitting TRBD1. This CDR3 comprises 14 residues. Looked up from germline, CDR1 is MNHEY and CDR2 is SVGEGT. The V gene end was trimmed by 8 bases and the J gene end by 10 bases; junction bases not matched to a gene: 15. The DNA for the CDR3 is TGTGCCAGCCTTGGGGGGGTCGAAGACAGGGGAGCTTTCTTT. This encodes CASLGGVEDRGAFF.

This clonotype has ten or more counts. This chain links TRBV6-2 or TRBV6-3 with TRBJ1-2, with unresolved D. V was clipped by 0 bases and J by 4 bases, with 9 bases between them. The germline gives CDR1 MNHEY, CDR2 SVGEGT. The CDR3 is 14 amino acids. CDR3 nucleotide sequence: TGTGCCAGCAGTTACTCCTTAGAGGTCTATGGCTACACCTTC. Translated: CASSYSLEVYGYTF.

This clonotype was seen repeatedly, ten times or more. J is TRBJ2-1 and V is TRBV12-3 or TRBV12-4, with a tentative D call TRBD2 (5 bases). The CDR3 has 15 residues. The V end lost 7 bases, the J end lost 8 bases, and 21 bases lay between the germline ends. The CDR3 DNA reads TGTGCCAGCACCCCCAGCGGCTTTCAAATGGATGAGCAGTTCTTC. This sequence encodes CASTPSGFQMDEQFF.